The 10 T cell receptor beta chains reported below all come from one sample, sequenced in a study of T-cell reconstitution after alpha-beta-depleted transplantation in children. TCRbeta library construction was performed incorporating unique molecular identifiers. In TCRdb, the PCR reads were re-called with MiXCR into one record per CDR3 protein. Of roughly 420,000 distinct CDR3 sequences listed, roughly 16% are singletons. The sequencing used PBMCs, mostly from graft donor cells, collected 360 days after TCRalphabeta/CD19-depleted stem cell transplant. The receptors shown here come from a boy younger than two who had a stem cell transplant for Wiskott-Aldrich syndrome, so the T cells may come from the graft donor.

This clonotype came up a few times. The rearrangement joins TRBV19 to TRBJ2-7; D is perhaps TRBD2 (6 bases). Trimming shortened V by 1 base and J by 2 bases, and 6 bases separated the two germline ends. CDR3 length: 13 amino acids. Germline lookup yields CDR1 LNHDA and CDR2 SQIVND (reference sequence). CDR3 coding DNA: TGTGCCAGTAGTATAGCGGGGGCCTACGAGCAGTACTTC. Its translation is CASSIAGAYEQYF.

V usage is TRBV6-5 and J usage is TRBJ1-5; possibly TRBD1 for D (5 bases). The CDR3 loop spans 15 amino acids. V lost 2 bases to trimming and J lost 5 bases, with 13 bases between them. The germline CDR1 and CDR2 sequences are MNHEY and SVGAGI. In nucleotides, the CDR3 is TGTGCCAGCAGTTACCTCCGGGACGGGTATCAGCCCCAGCATTTT. Its translation is CASSYLRDGYQPQHF.

The rearrangement links TRBV5-1 to TRBJ2-3; 7 bases align to TRBD2. The CDR3 consists of 13 residues. From germline, CDR1 is SGHRS and CDR2 YFSETQ. J gave up 6 bases and V 6 bases, and 7 bases lay outside the gene matches. The CDR3 region is CASTPTSADTQYF. The CDR3 DNA sequence: TGCGCCAGCACGCCCACTAGCGCGGATACGCAGTATTTT. The variable domain in full, completed from reference TRBV5-1 and TRBJ2-3, reads KAGVTQTPRYLIKTRGQQVTLSCSPISGHRSVSWYQQTPGQGLQFLFEYFSETQRNKGNFPGRFSGRQFSNSRSEMNVSTLELGDSALYLCASTPTSADTQYFGPGTRLTVL.

The chain links TRBV9 to TRBJ2-7, with no clear D. Germline-derived CDR1 and CDR2 are SGDLS and YYNGEE. V was shortened by 0 bases and J by 6 bases, with 10 bases between the two germline ends. The CDR3 is made up of 13 amino acids. CDR3: CASSVAMSSEQYF. Written as DNA, the CDR3 is TGTGCCAGCAGCGTAGCTATGAGTTCCGAGCAGTACTTC.

This rearrangement joins TRBV18 to TRBJ2-3, with D possibly matching TRBD1 (6 bases). Germline V gives CDR1 KGHSH, CDR2 LQKENI. V gave up 6 bases and J gave up 6 bases, with 13 bases separating them. This CDR3 spans 13 amino acids. CDR3 coding DNA: TGTGCCAGCTCTCGGGACACCGTCGATACGCAGTATTTT. This gives the protein CASSRDTVDTQYF.

This chain links TRBV29-1 with TRBJ2-3; tentatively, D is TRBD1 or TRBD2 (6 bases each). With 4 bases removed from V and 0 bases from J, the gap between germline ends came to 17 bases. In germline, CDR1 is SQVTM, CDR2 ANQGSEA. This CDR3 is 16 amino acids long. The CDR3 region is CSVGLGGKASTDTQYF. CDR3 bases: TGCAGCGTTGGGTTGGGGGGCAAGGCGAGCACAGATACGCAGTATTTT.

V is TRBV5-6 and J is TRBJ1-2; maybe TRBD1 (5 bases). V shed 2 bases and J shed 4 bases, with 15 bases lying between them. CDR1 SGHDT and CDR2 YYEEEE come from the germline V gene. The CDR3 extends over 15 amino acids. The CDR3 coding sequence is TGTGCCAGCAGCTTATCGTACGGGACGTCCTATGGCTACACCTTC. Protein product: CASSLSYGTSYGYTF.

The chain uses TRBV19 and TRBJ2-3, with TRBD2 as a possible D gene (6 bases). The length of the CDR3 is 14 residues. V was cut by 9 bases and J by 2 bases, with 15 bases left in between. Germline-derived CDR1 and CDR2 are LNHDA and SQIVND (reference sequence). The CDR3 loop is CASRDRLDTDTQYF. CDR3 DNA: TGTGCCAGCAGGGATCGACTAGACACAGATACGCAGTATTTT.

Written as DNA, the CDR3 is TGTGCCAGCAGCACGGGACCTTTACGCACCGGGGAGCTGTTTTTT. It yields the protein CASSTGPLRTGELFF. The rearrangement links TRBV12-3 or TRBV12-4 to TRBJ2-2; either TRBD1 or TRBD2 may fit D (5 bases each). V lost 6 bases, J lost 4 bases, and 15 bases lay in between. CDR3 length: 15 amino acids.

The V and J genes are TRBV10-3 and TRBJ2-7; the D call may be TRBD1 or TRBD2 (6 bases each). This CDR3 is built from 13 residues. Germline CDR1 reads ENHRY; CDR2 reads SYGVKD. V lost 5 bases to trimming and J lost 3 bases, with 11 bases between them. CDR3 in amino acids: CAISPRGDYEQYF. The CDR3 DNA is TGTGCCATCAGTCCTAGGGGGGACTACGAGCAGTACTTC.